A selection of T cell receptor beta chains follows, all from one sample in a study of memory CD4+ T cells and cytomegalovirus serostatus. Assay: immunoSEQ multiplex PCR; the TCRdb copy retains only in-frame clones and omits some. Among 70,000 to 90,000 clones, about 73% were seen once, and the ten largest hold approximately 2.4%. The sample was memory CD4+ T cells from blood. Source of these receptors: an adult in good health and CMV-seropositive. The CDR3 runs from the conserved cysteine through the conserved F or W. A D gene is named only where the DNA matches it firmly. Part of the rows lack a size; the others show once, few, many or a class for expanded clones.

NA	TRBV5-4	TRBJ2-1	17	TRBD1	TGTGCCAGCAGTTTTGGGAGTCGGACAGGGACCTACAATGAGCAGTTCTTC	CASSFGSRTGTYNEQFF
NA	TRBV6-6	TRBJ1-2	16	TRBD1	TGTGCCAGCAGAAGACAGGGGGTGAGGCGCCCTAATGCCTACACCTTC	CASRRQGVRRPNAYTF
NA	TRBV2	TRBJ1-6	11	NA	TGTGCCAGCAGTGGTGAATCACCCCTCCACTTT	CASSGESPLHF
NA	TRBV15	TRBJ2-1	16	TRBD1	TGTGCCACCAGCGGATCGAGGGGGACAGCTTACAATGAGCAGTTCTTC	CATSGSRGTAYNEQFF
NA	TRBV7-2	TRBJ1-2	13	NA	TGTGCCAGCAGCTTTGGGCGGTCCTTGGGCTACACCTTC	CASSFGRSLGYTF
NA	TRBV19	TRBJ1-3	18	NA	TGTGCCAGTAGCCACCCGACCGGAGCTACAGGGAAAGGAAACACCATATATTTT	CASSHPTGATGKGNTIYF
few	TRBV27	TRBJ1-2	14	TRBD1	TGTGCCAGCAGCAAAAGGGGGACAGAATATGGCTACACCTTC	CASSKRGTEYGYTF
once	TRBV13	TRBJ2-2	16	NA	TGTGCCAGCAGGGGCAGTTCTAGTTACTACACCGGGGAGCTGTTTTTT	CASRGSSSYYTGELFF
few	TRBV5-1	TRBJ2-3	14	NA	TGCGCCAGCAGCTTGGTGGGGAGCACAGATACGCAGTATTTT	CASSLVGSTDTQYF
NA	TRBV12-2	TRBJ2-5	16	NA	TGTGCAAGTCGCTTAGTGCGGCCTAGCGGGCGTCGGGCCCAGTACTTC	CASRLVRPSGRRAQYF
NA	TRBV27	TRBJ2-3	14	NA	TGTGCCAGCAGTCCCTCCTTAGGCACAGATACGCAGTATTTT	CASSPSLGTDTQYF
NA	TRBV2	TRBJ1-2	14	NA	TGTGCCAGCACCTGGACATTTACTAACTATGGCTACACCTTC	CASTWTFTNYGYTF
NA	TRBV5-6	TRBJ2-1	14	NA	TGTGCCAGCAGCTTTATGATGGACTACAATGAGCAGTTCTTC	CASSFMMDYNEQFF
NA	TRBV4-2	TRBJ2-7	16	NA	TGTGCCAGCAGCCTCAGGTTCGGGACACCCTCCTACGAGCAGTACTTC	CASSLRFGTPSYEQYF
NA	TRBV5-4	TRBJ2-2	13	NA	TGTGCGGGGGTATTACAGAACACCGGGGAGCTGTTTTTT	CAGVLQNTGELFF
few	TRBV4-2	TRBJ1-1	13	NA	TGTGCCAGCAGCCAAGGGCGGGACACTGAAGCTTTCTTT	CASSQGRDTEAFF
NA	TRBV5-1	TRBJ1-1	14	NA	TGCGCCAGCAGCTATTCTGGGCGGGGAACGGAAGCTTTCTTT	CASSYSGRGTEAFF
NA	TRBV5-6	TRBJ1-2	13	NA	TGTGCCAGCAGCTGGGGGAGGGGGTATGGCTACACCTTC	CASSWGRGYGYTF
NA	TRBV6-5	TRBJ1-1	15	NA	TGTGCCAGCAGTTACACGTTCCAGGGTCTGACTGAAGCTTTCTTT	CASSYTFQGLTEAFF
NA	TRBV2	TRBJ1-1	12	NA	TGTGCCAGCAGGGATAGGAACACTGAAGCTTTCTTT	CASRDRNTEAFF
NA	TRBV7-2	TRBJ1-1	14	TRBD1	TGTGCCAGCAGCTTAGACACAGGGGGCACTGAAGCTTTCTTT	CASSLDTGGTEAFF
NA	TRBV7-2	TRBJ2-5	13	NA	TGTGCCAGCAGCCTGGACGGGCAAGAGACCCAGTACTTC	CASSLDGQETQYF
NA	TRBV2	TRBJ2-7	14	NA	TGTGCCAGCAGTGAACGGGTCAACTCCTACGAGCAGTACTTC	CASSERVNSYEQYF
NA	TRBV10-3	TRBJ2-3	11	NA	TGTGCCATCAGTGATACAGATACGCAGTATTTT	CAISDTDTQYF
NA	TRBV18	TRBJ2-3	17	NA	TGTGCCAGCTCACCACCGAGCCCAGCCTTGGTGACAGATACGCAGTATTTT	CASSPPSPALVTDTQYF
medium-sized	TRBV5-4	TRBJ1-2	12	NA	TGTGCCAGCAGCTTAGCAGTCTATGGCTACACCTTC	CASSLAVYGYTF
NA	TRBV4-3	TRBJ1-4	15	TRBD1	TGCGCCAGCAGCCAAGGACAGGGCGAAAATGAAAAACTGTTTTTT	CASSQGQGENEKLFF
NA	TRBV5-1	TRBJ2-5	15	NA	TGCGCCAGCAGCTTGGGTTCGGGGGCGCAAGAGACCCAGTACTTC	CASSLGSGAQETQYF
NA	TRBV10-3	TRBJ1-4	17	NA	TGTGCCATCAGTGAGTCGGAGGGCGCGGCAGCTAATGAAAAACTGTTTTTT	CAISESEGAAANEKLFF
few	TRBV5-1	TRBJ1-4	15	NA	TGCGCCAGCAGCTTTGCAGGGACAACTAATGAAAAACTGTTTTTT	CASSFAGTTNEKLFF
NA	TRBV27	TRBJ2-1	16	NA	TGTGCCAGCAGTCCCCACGGTGCGAGATCCTACAATGAGCAGTTCTTC	CASSPHGARSYNEQFF
NA	TRBV15	TRBJ2-2	17	NA	TGTGCCACCAGCACCCGCGGCATAGGGGGGTCCACCGGGGAGCTGTTTTTT	CATSTRGIGGSTGELFF
NA	TRBV15	TRBJ1-3	16	TRBD1	TGTGCCACCAGCAGGAGGACGACAGGGCCCGGAAACACCATATATTTT	CATSRRTTGPGNTIYF
NA	TRBV12-5	TRBJ2-1	21	TRBD2	TGTGCTAGTGGTCTTAGGGTGCCCGGGACTAGCTTCAGGAGCTCCTACAATGAGCAGTTCTTC	CASGLRVPGTSFRSSYNEQFF
NA	TRBV5-1	TRBJ2-3	16	TRBD2	TGCGCCAGCAGCTTTCGGGCTAGCGGGGTAACAGATACGCAGTATTTT	CASSFRASGVTDTQYF
NA	TRBV5-1	TRBJ2-3	14	NA	TGCGCCAGCAGCCCAGAAAAAGCCACAGATACGCAGTATTTT	CASSPEKATDTQYF
NA	TRBV28	TRBJ2-7	13	NA	TGTGCCAGCAGTTTACTAGGCCCCTACGAGCAGTACTTC	CASSLLGPYEQYF
NA	TRBV28	TRBJ1-1	10	NA	TGTGCCACCACCTCGGGTGAAGCTTTCTTT	CATTSGEAFF
NA	TRBV11-2	TRBJ1-1	12	NA	TGTGCCAGCAGACGTCAGGAGACTGAAGCTTTCTTT	CASRRQETEAFF
NA	TRBV10-1	TRBJ2-1	15	NA	TGCGCCAGCAGTGAGTCCCGAGCAGCCCACAATGAGCAGTTCTTC	CASSESRAAHNEQFF
NA	TRBV18	TRBJ1-2	14	NA	TGTGCCAGCTCACCAATGGACGGACCTCATGGCTACACCTTC	CASSPMDGPHGYTF